These 17 T cell receptor beta chains were all obtained from the same sample, sequenced in a study of T cells in Graves' hyperthyroidism and ophthalmopathy. Regions amplified from RNA transcripts were the TCR beta CDR3 regions. The primer set for the first-round RT-PCR of the TCR CDR3 was HTBI. A single record per CDR3 protein comes from TCRdb applying MiXCR to the multiplex PCR reads. Among about 360,000 distinct CDR3 sequences listed, less than 15% were seen once. Sequenced material: blood. The receptors come from a woman aged 18 to 35 with Graves' hyperthyroidism.

This clonotype was seen at least ten times. The chain is built from TRBV3-1 and TRBJ1-2, with D possibly TRBD1 on 6 matching bases. V was cut by 0 bases and J by 4 bases, with 9 bases left in between. CDR1 and CDR2 from the germline V gene are LGHDT and YNNKEL (reference sequence). The CDR3 is made up of 14 amino acids. The CDR3 spells CASSQEPGAYGYTF. The CDR3 bases are TGTGCCAGCAGCCAAGAACCAGGGGCCTATGGCTACACCTTC.

Many counts were recorded for this clonotype. The chain is built from TRBV9 and TRBJ1-2; D unclear. V was trimmed by 4 bases and J by 4 bases, leaving 14 bases between them. The length of the CDR3 is 14 residues. Per germline, CDR1 SGDLS and CDR2 YYNGEE. The CDR3 DNA reads as TGTGCCAGCAGCCCGGACGTGTCACCCTATGGCTACACCTTC. The encoded protein is CASSPDVSPYGYTF.

The J gene is TRBJ2-5, the V gene TRBV27; tentative D call: TRBD2 (5 bases). Germline V CDR1 and CDR2: MNHEY, SMNVEV (reference sequence). The CDR3 totals 14 residues. Between the trimmed V and J ends, which lost 11 bases and 4 bases, there was a span of 20 bases. The DNA of the CDR3 is TGTGCCGGCGAGGATTGGACTTTCCGAGAGACCCAGTACTTC. This encodes CAGEDWTFRETQYF.

This clonotype was seen just once. The chain carries TRBV19 and TRBJ1-2, with 9 bases lining up with TRBD1. The CDR3 has 15 amino acids. From germline, CDR1 is LNHDA and CDR2 SQIVND (reference sequence). Trimming at V came to 6 bases and at J to 8 bases, leaving 13 bases not matched to a gene. The CDR3 sequence is CASSPREQGAFGYTF. CDR3 nucleotides: TGTGCCAGTAGCCCTAGAGAACAGGGGGCATTCGGCTACACCTTC.

Concerning this clonotype: This may come from a read error, since a much larger clone is one base off. The CDR3 here is CASSQSLTTQPQHF. CDR3 bases: TGTGCCAGCAGCCAAAGTTTGACCACCCAGCCCCAGCATTTT. The V call is TRBV3-1, the J call TRBJ1-5, with D unclear. Germline assignment: CDR1 LGHDT and CDR2 YNNKEL (reference sequence). Trimming took 2 bases from V and 7 from J, leaving 12 bases between them. The CDR3 is 14 residues long.

The chain is built from TRBV27 and TRBJ1-1; TRBD1 matches 11 bases. The CDR3 consists of 16 residues. Germline loops: CDR1 MNHEY, CDR2 SMNVEV (reference sequence). The ends lost 5 bases at V and 1 base at J; junction bases unmatched: 6. The CDR3 sequence is CASSHGQGAWNTEAFF. DNA of the CDR3: TGTGCCAGCAGTCACGGACAGGGGGCCTGGAACACTGAAGCTTTCTTT.

The rearrangement links TRBV5-6 to TRBJ2-2; the match to TRBD1 covers 10 bases. Germline V lookup: CDR1 SGHDT, CDR2 YYEEEE. The V segment lost 4 bases and the J segment 6 bases; nucleotides outside the gene matches: 9. The CDR3 totals 16 residues. The CDR3 sequence is CASSGTGEPSSGELFF. The CDR3 DNA sequence: TGTGCCAGCAGCGGGACAGGGGAGCCTTCGTCCGGGGAGCTGTTTTTT.

This clonotype was seen many times. This chain links TRBV7-2 with TRBJ1-5; D ambiguous. V was clipped by 4 bases and J by 0 bases, with 4 bases between them. In germline, CDR1 is SGHTA, CDR2 FQGNSA. The CDR3 runs to 13 residues. The CDR3 here is CASSYYSNQPQHF. The CDR3 DNA is TGTGCCAGCAGCTACTATAGCAATCAGCCCCAGCATTTT.

This chain links TRBV7-2 with TRBJ1-1; D remains unclear. The CDR3 loop spans 13 amino acids. In germline, CDR1 is SGHTA, CDR2 FQGNSA. Trimming stripped 1 base from V and 4 bases from J, with 7 bases between. Here the CDR3 reads CASSLGERTEAFF. The CDR3 DNA reads as TGTGCCAGCAGCTTAGGGGAGCGCACTGAAGCTTTCTTT.

This clonotype showed up just a few times. This chain uses TRBV7-8 with TRBJ1-6; tentative D call: TRBD1 (5 bases). V shed 2 bases and J shed 7 bases, with 12 bases lying between them. CDR3 length: 15 amino acids. Germline V gene data show CDR1 as SGHVS and CDR2 as FQNEAQ. The CDR3 region has the DNA TGTGCCAGCAGCTTATCAGGGAGTGGGAATTCACCCCTCCACTTT. Its protein product is CASSLSGSGNSPLHF.

On this clonotype itself: Possible read error: a much larger clone is one base away. CDR3 protein: CSARGVRAGHNEQFF. CDR3 in DNA: TGCAGTGCTAGAGGAGTCCGGGCGGGCCACAATGAGCAGTTCTTC. This chain links TRBV20-1 with TRBJ2-1; the D gene is possibly TRBD2 (5 bases). The CDR3 covers 15 residues. CDR1 is DFQATT, CDR2 SNEGSKA, per germline (reference sequence). V lost 1 base, J lost 5 bases, and 15 bases lay in between.

This chain joins TRBV4-2 and TRBJ2-5; D might be TRBD1 (8 bases). The CDR3 sequence is 17 residues long. Looked up from germline, CDR1 is LGHNA and CDR2 is YNFKEQ. V lost 4 bases and J 5 bases, leaving 23 bases between the germline ends. CDR3 sequence (DNA): TGTGCCAGCAGCCGAAGCGGGACAGGCCGAGTGGGGGAGACCCAGTACTTC. Protein product: CASSRSGTGRVGETQYF.

On this clonotype: This clone may be a read error of a much larger clone one base away. The gene calls are TRBV28 and TRBJ1-1; D is perhaps TRBD1 (6 bases). Germline V gives CDR1 MDHEN, CDR2 SYDVKM. V was pared by 7 bases and J by 3 bases, with 6 bases between. The CDR3 spans 11 residues. DNA for the CDR3: TGTGCCAGCACAGGGGACACTGAAGCTTTCTTT. Amino acid sequence: CASTGDTEAFF.

V gene TRBV6-1 combines with J gene TRBJ1-5; TRBD1 matches 8 bases. This CDR3 is built from 16 residues. Germline V lookup: CDR1 MNHNS, CDR2 SASEGT. V lost 9 bases, J lost 1 base, and 11 bases stayed unmatched. CDR3 in DNA: TGTGCCAGTCAGACGGGACAGGCGGTCAGCAATCAGCCCCAGCATTTT. Its protein is CASQTGQAVSNQPQHF.

Regarding this clonotype: With a much larger clone just one base away, this may be a read error. The chain recombines TRBV5-4 with TRBJ2-3, with D perhaps TRBD2 (6 bases). Germline-derived CDR1 and CDR2 are SGHNT and YYREEE (reference sequence). The length of the CDR3 is 16 residues. CDR3 sequence: CANSLLGDSSTNTQYF. The CDR3 DNA reads TGTGCCAACAGCTTGTTGGGGGACTCATCTACTAATACGCAGTATTTT.

This clonotype was observed many times. The chain combines TRBV2 with TRBJ1-5; D remains unclear. V was clipped by 3 bases and J by 11 bases, with 14 bases between them. CDR1 SNHLY and CDR2 FYNNEI come from the germline V gene. The CDR3 covers 13 residues. CDR3 region: CASSEMRDSSQHF. As DNA, the CDR3 is TGTGCCAGCAGTGAGATGCGGGATTCGTCCCAGCATTTT. Filled out from reference TRBV2 and TRBJ1-5, the complete variable domain reads EPEVTQTPSHQVTQMGQEVILRCVPISNHLYFYWYRQILGQKVEFLVSFYNNEISEKSEIFDDQFSVERPDGSNFTLKIRSTKLEDSAMYFCASSEMRDSSQHFGDGTRLSIL.

The chain employs TRBV6-2 or TRBV6-3 and TRBJ2-7; 9 bases are a match to TRBD2. Germline-derived CDR1 and CDR2 are MNHEY and SVGEGT. J lost 4 bases, V lost 6 bases, and 10 bases had no gene match. The CDR3 runs to 15 residues. CDR3 protein: CASRILAGHPYEQYF. CDR3 DNA: TGTGCCAGCAGGATTCTAGCGGGGCACCCATACGAGCAGTACTTC.